This T cell receptor beta chain was recovered during a study of T cells after somatic rescue of genetic block. The V gene end was trimmed by 0 bases and the J gene end by 0 bases; junction bases not matched to a gene: 5. The germline CDR1 and CDR2 sequences are PRHDT and FYEKMQ (reference sequence). The CDR3 sequence is 17 residues long. The assay was immunoSEQ multiplex PCR, and TCRdb's table has in-frame clones only and misses some. This table holds some 90,000 clones, about 87% found once. The sequenced sample was peripheral blood mononuclear cells (PBMCs). The genes are TRBV13 and TRBJ2-3; 8 bases are a match to TRBD2. The clonotype comes from a woman younger than 35. This CDR3 is CASSLGPPSGSTDTQYF. DNA for the CDR3: TGTGCCAGCAGCTTAGGCCCCCCTAGCGGGAGCACAGATACGCAGTATTTT.